The 24 T cell receptor beta chains presented below share a single source sample, sequenced in a study of post-analysis software for immune sequencing data. Study-level points and caveats: Patients used a handful of TRBV segments, including TRBV5-6, TRBV5-1 and TRBV20-1, more often than controls.

Tagging with unique molecular identifiers was a feature of the TCR beta cDNA libraries. TCRdb independently ran MiXCR on the PCR reads; one entry per CDR3 protein. Among approximately 690,000 distinct CDR3 sequences listed, approximately 59% were seen once. No antigen is known for these receptors. Sequences were obtained from blood. These receptors came from a girl aged 2 to 10 with multiple sclerosis.

This clonotype occurred once. The V and J genes are TRBV25-1 and TRBJ2-5; tentative D call: TRBD2 (5 bases). The germline V gene encodes CDR1 MGHDK and CDR2 SYGVNS. The CDR3 consists of 16 residues. V lost 1 base and J lost 1, with 13 bases in between. The CDR3 DNA follows: TGTGCCAGCAGTGAATCCCCCACAGAGGGCCAAGAGACCCAGTACTTC. This sequence encodes CASSESPTEGQETQYF.

The count of this clonotype is one. The chain couples TRBV19 to TRBJ2-1; TRBD2 aligns across 7 bases. V was pared by 7 bases and J by 6 bases, with 9 bases of the junction left unmatched. CDR1 and CDR2 (germline): LNHDA, SQIVND (reference sequence). The length of the CDR3 is 14 residues. In DNA form, the CDR3 reads TGTGCCAGTAAAGGGCGGGAGAAGGGCAATGAGCAGTTCTTC. The encoded protein is CASKGREKGNEQFF. The full variable domain, rest sourced from reference TRBV19 and TRBJ2-1, is DGGITQSPKYLFRKEGQNVTLSCEQNLNHDAMYWYRQDPGQGLRLIYYSQIVNDFQKGDIAEGYSVSREKKESFPLTVTSAQKNPTAFYLCASKGREKGNEQFFGPGTRLTVL.

The V gene is TRBV6-2 or TRBV6-3, the J gene TRBJ2-1; 11 nucleotides line up with TRBD2. The CDR3 runs to 16 residues. V was pared by 0 bases and J by 5 bases, with 3 bases of the junction left unmatched. Germline V gene sequence: CDR1 MNHEY, CDR2 SVGEGT. CDR3 protein: CASSYSLAGGHNEQFF. The CDR3 DNA reads as TGTGCCAGCAGTTACTCGCTAGCGGGAGGTCACAATGAGCAGTTCTTC.

This clonotype was picked up a small number of times. V usage is TRBV13 and J usage is TRBJ2-4, with a tentative D call TRBD2 (6 bases). The V gene's germline CDR1 is PRHDT and CDR2 FYEKMQ (reference sequence). The CDR3 is 13 amino acids. V was trimmed by 5 bases and J by 11 bases, leaving 16 bases between them. The CDR3 DNA sequence: TGTGCCAGCAGCCCTGGGACTGAGGGCGTTCAGTACTTC. This codes for CASSPGTEGVQYF.

This clonotype appeared a single time. The V and J genes are TRBV7-2 and TRBJ1-2, with D maybe TRBD1 (6 bases). In germline, CDR1 is SGHTA, CDR2 FQGNSA. Trimming shortened V by 2 bases and J by 3 bases, and 10 bases separated the two germline ends. The CDR3 is made up of 14 amino acids. The CDR3 reads CASSLRQADYGYTF. Here the CDR3 DNA reads TGTGCCAGCAGCTTAAGACAGGCGGACTATGGCTACACCTTC. Looking up the rest from reference TRBV7-2 and TRBJ1-2 gives the full variable domain: GAGVSQSPSNKVTEKGKDVELRCDPISGHTALYWYRQSLGQGLEFLIYFQGNSAPDKSGLPSDRFSAERTGGSVSTLTIQRTQQEDSAVYLCASSLRQADYGYTFGSGTRLTVV.

This chain uses TRBV7-2 with TRBJ2-1; TRBD1 agrees at 8 bases. This CDR3 region has 16 residues. Germline V CDR1 and CDR2: SGHTA, FQGNSA. The junction had 7 bases not matched to a gene; V was cut back by 0 bases and J by 6 bases. The CDR3 reads CASSLAKGQETNEQFF. CDR3 nucleotide sequence: TGTGCCAGCAGCTTAGCGAAGGGACAGGAGACCAATGAGCAGTTCTTC. Together with reference TRBV7-2 and TRBJ2-1, the CDR3 gives the full variable domain: GAGVSQSPSNKVTEKGKDVELRCDPISGHTALYWYRQSLGQGLEFLIYFQGNSAPDKSGLPSDRFSAERTGGSVSTLTIQRTQQEDSAVYLCASSLAKGQETNEQFFGPGTRLTVL.

This clonotype was detected a few times. The rearrangement links TRBV5-1 to TRBJ1-1; a possible D gene is TRBD1 (5 bases). The V end lost 1 base, the J end lost 3 bases, and 10 bases lay between the germline ends. CDR1 and CDR2 (germline): SGHRS, YFSETQ. This CDR3 contains 14 residues. CDR3 DNA sequence: TGCGCCAGCAGCTTGTACCAAGGGGACACTGAAGCTTTCTTT. This encodes CASSLYQGDTEAFF.

The rearrangement joins TRBV7-6 to TRBJ2-6, with 7 bases matching TRBD2. The CDR3 totals 19 residues. Germline V gives CDR1 SGHVS, CDR2 FNYEAQ. V gave up 5 bases and J gave up 1 base; unmatched junction bases: 14. CDR3 bases: TGTGCCAGCAGCCTGGGCACAGCGGGATCTGGATCTGGGGCCAACGTCCTGACTTTC. Translated: CASSLGTAGSGSGANVLTF.

To note about this clonotype: At one end the junction does not follow the germline gene, possibly because of a read error. This chain connects TRBV7-3 to TRBJ2-7; D is ambiguous. The J call may be incorrect, as the DNA end agrees better with TRBJ2-5. The germline V gene encodes CDR1 SGHTA and CDR2 FQGTGA. This CDR3 region has 11 residues. The CDR3 loop is CVSSSGETQYF. The DNA of the CDR3 is TGTGTCAGCAGCTCGGGAGAGACCCAGTACTTC.

The chain couples TRBV7-2 to TRBJ2-1; weak D call: TRBD2 (5 bases). There are 15 residues in the CDR3. V was shortened by 0 bases and J by 8 bases, with 14 bases between the two germline ends. Germline CDR1 SGHTA, CDR2 FQGNSA. The CDR3 DNA reads as TGTGCCAGCAGCTTAGCCTTTACTAGAGGCTATGAGCAGTTCTTC. It specifies CASSLAFTRGYEQFF.

This chain joins TRBV7-9 and TRBJ1-1; 9 nucleotides match TRBD1. Losses at the gene ends were 4 bases for V and 7 bases for J; bases not matched to a gene: 4. Looked up from germline, CDR1 is SEHNR and CDR2 is FQNEAQ (reference sequence). CDR3 length: 13 residues. In DNA form, the CDR3 reads TGTGCCAGCAGCTGGGGACAGGGCATTGAAGCTTTCTTT. Translation: CASSWGQGIEAFF.

Regarding this clonotype: This may be a read error, as it is one base from a much larger clone. V and J are TRBV20-1 and TRBJ1-1, with D possibly TRBD1 on 5 matching bases. Germline V gene lookup returns CDR1 DFQATT and CDR2 SNEGSKA (reference sequence). The CDR3 has 13 amino acids. The DNA for the CDR3 is TGCAGTTGGAGGGGAGGGTTGAACACTGTAGCTTTCTTT. Its translation is CSWRGGLNTVAFF.

A single count supports this clonotype. The CDR3 nucleotides read TGTGCCAGCAGCTTGATTACAGGCCGCTCCTACGAGCAGTACTTC. Its protein is CASSLITGRSYEQYF. The chain carries TRBV5-6 and TRBJ2-7, with D possibly matching TRBD1 (5 bases). CDR1 is SGHDT, CDR2 YYEEEE, per germline. Between the trimmed V and J ends, which lost 1 base and 0 bases, there was a span of 11 bases. The CDR3 runs 15 residues.

J is TRBJ2-1 and V is TRBV3-1; D is perhaps TRBD1 or TRBD2 (6 bases each). This CDR3 comprises 13 residues. Trimming stripped 2 bases from V and 6 bases from J, with 8 bases between. Germline CDR1 reads LGHDT; CDR2 reads YNNKEL (reference sequence). In nucleotides, the CDR3 is TGTGCCAGCAGCCAAAAGGGGGGCAATGAGCAGTTCTTC. This gives the protein CASSQKGGNEQFF.

The CDR3 nucleotides are TGCAGCGCAGGAAGACAGGGGAACGAGCAGTACTTC. It yields the protein CSAGRQGNEQYF. V gene TRBV29-1 combines with J gene TRBJ2-4; the match to TRBD1 covers 8 bases. The J call may be mistaken, given a closer DNA end match to TRBJ2-7. The CDR3 extends over 12 amino acids. In germline, CDR1 is SQVTM, CDR2 ANQGSEA.

The V call is TRBV10-3, the J call TRBJ2-7, with 7 bases identical to TRBD2. Gene TRBJ2-5 matches the end of the DNA better, so the J call may be wrong. The CDR3 spans 19 residues. Per germline, CDR1 ENHRY and CDR2 SYGVKD. As DNA, the CDR3 is TGTGCCATCAGTGAGTCGCGGGGAGTAGCGGGCAAGTACCAAGAGACCCAGTACTTC. Protein sequence: CAISESRGVAGKYQETQYF.

The chain is built from TRBV10-2 and TRBJ2-7; possible D gene TRBD2, 6 bases. Germline values: CDR1 WSHSY, CDR2 SAAADI. V gave up 0 bases and J gave up 3 bases, with 15 bases separating them. The CDR3 is 16 residues long. Here the CDR3 reads CASSESTAGPVYEQYF. The DNA of the CDR3 is TGCGCCAGCAGTGAGTCGACCGCGGGACCTGTCTACGAGCAGTACTTC.

The chain joins TRBV11-3 to TRBJ2-5; no definite D call. Trimming stripped 2 bases from V and 5 bases from J, with 9 bases between. The length of the CDR3 is 13 residues. The V gene's germline CDR1 is SGHNT and CDR2 YENEEA. CDR3 in DNA: TGTGCCAGCAGCTTAAACTCGGCGGAGACCCAGTACTTC. It specifies CASSLNSAETQYF.

The chain couples TRBV7-3 to TRBJ2-6, with TRBD1 matching over 12 bases. CDR3 length equals 19 residues. The J segment lost 6 bases and the V segment lost 3 bases, leaving 12 bases of the junction unmatched. From germline, CDR1 is SGHTA and CDR2 FQGTGA. The CDR3 DNA follows: TGTGCCAGCAGCTTGAAAGGGACAGGGGGCCTCATCCTGGCCAACGTCCTGACTTTC. Protein sequence: CASSLKGTGGLILANVLTF.

J is TRBJ1-2 and V is TRBV6-5, with 7 bases lining up with TRBD1. Germline trimming cut 0 bases from V and 4 bases from J; bases unmatched to any gene: 2. This CDR3 comprises 14 residues. CDR1 and CDR2 (germline): MNHEY, SVGAGI. CDR3 amino acids: CASSYSGQAYGYTF. The CDR3 coding sequence is TGTGCCAGCAGTTACTCAGGACAGGCCTATGGCTACACCTTC.

This clonotype was seen only a few times. The chain uses TRBV4-2 and TRBJ2-1, with a tentative D call TRBD1 (5 bases). The CDR3 runs 14 residues. The germline V gene has CDR1 LGHNA and CDR2 YNFKEQ. Trimming removed 0 bases at V and 6 bases at J, with 9 bases between. The DNA of the CDR3 is TGTGCCAGCAGCCAAGAAATCCAGGGCAATGAGCAGTTCTTC. This codes for CASSQEIQGNEQFF.

This clonotype came up a few times. The V call is TRBV5-1, the J call TRBJ2-3; the D is unclear. The CDR3 spans 14 residues. Germline values: CDR1 SGHRS, CDR2 YFSETQ. Trimming left V 3 bases short and J 4 bases short, with 12 bases between. CDR3 nucleotides: TGCGCCAGCAGCTCGGGCCAAGACCCAGATACGCAGTATTTT. As protein: CASSSGQDPDTQYF. Filled out from reference TRBV5-1 and TRBJ2-3, the complete variable domain reads KAGVTQTPRYLIKTRGQQVTLSCSPISGHRSVSWYQQTPGQGLQFLFEYFSETQRNKGNFPGRFSGRQFSNSRSEMNVSTLELGDSALYLCASSSGQDPDTQYFGPGTRLTVL.

On this clonotype itself: Compared with germline, one end of the junction differs, possibly owing to a read error. The chain joins TRBV3-1 to TRBJ1-1; no reliable D call. The germline CDR1 and CDR2 sequences are LGHDT and YNNKEL (reference sequence). CDR3 length: 13 residues. The CDR3: CASSQGRNPEAFF. The CDR3 region has the DNA TGTGCCAGCAGCCAAGGGAGGAACCCTGAAGCTTTCTTT.

The chain is built from TRBV6-4 and TRBJ2-5; 8 bases are a match to TRBD2. V lost 4 bases to trimming and J lost 4 bases; unmatched junction nucleotides: 8. The CDR3 runs 15 residues. CDR1 and CDR2 from the germline V gene are MRHNA and SNTAGT. The CDR3 is CASSVSGGVGETQYF. The CDR3 DNA follows: TGTGCCAGCAGTGTCAGCGGGGGTGTAGGAGAGACCCAGTACTTC.